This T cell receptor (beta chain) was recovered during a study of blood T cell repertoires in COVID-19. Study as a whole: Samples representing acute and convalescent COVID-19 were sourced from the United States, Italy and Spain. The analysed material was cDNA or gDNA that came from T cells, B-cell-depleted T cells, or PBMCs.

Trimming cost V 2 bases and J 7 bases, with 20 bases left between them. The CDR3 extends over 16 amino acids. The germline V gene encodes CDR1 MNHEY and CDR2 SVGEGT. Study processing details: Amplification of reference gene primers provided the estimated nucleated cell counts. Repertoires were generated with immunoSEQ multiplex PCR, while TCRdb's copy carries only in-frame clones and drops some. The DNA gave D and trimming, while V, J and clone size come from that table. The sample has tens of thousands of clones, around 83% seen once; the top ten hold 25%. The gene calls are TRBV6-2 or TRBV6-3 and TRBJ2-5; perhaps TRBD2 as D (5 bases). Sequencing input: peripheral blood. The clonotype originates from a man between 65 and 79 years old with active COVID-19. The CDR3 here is CASSYSRGSHLATQYF. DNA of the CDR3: TGTGCCAGCAGTTACAGTCGAGGGAGTCATCTGGCGACCCAGTACTTC.